These 10 T cell receptor beta chains were sequenced from one sample in a study of beta chain features in type 1 diabetes. The sequenced template was cDNA made from the entire isolated RNA. The data were produced by immunoSEQ multiplex PCR, yet TCRdb's version contains in-frame clones alone and is incomplete. This sample has some 160,000 clones, with approximately 9.9% found just once. Sequencing was done on a sample of central memory CD4+ T cells from blood. The receptor set was obtained from a woman aged 18-29 years in good health.

This clone was counted between two and nine times. The J gene is TRBJ1-2, the V gene TRBV11-2; tentative D call: TRBD1 (6 bases). The CDR3 runs 14 residues. Germline V CDR1 and CDR2: SGHAT, FQNNGV. The V end lost 5 bases, the J end lost 8 bases, and 18 bases lay between the germline ends. This chain's CDR3 is CASSPRDMGGGYTF. The CDR3 nucleotides are TGTGCCAGCAGCCCTCGGGACATGGGAGGGGGCTACACCTTC.

A few counts support this clone. The rearrangement links TRBV7-2 to TRBJ2-3, with 7 bases aligning to TRBD2. V lost 5 bases to trimming and J lost 5 bases; unmatched junction nucleotides: 7. The CDR3 consists of 14 residues. Germline V CDR1 and CDR2: SGHTA, FQGNSA. CDR3 amino acids: CASSIGPGGDTQYF. In nucleotides, the CDR3 is TGTGCCAGCAGCATAGGGCCGGGAGGAGATACGCAGTATTTT.

The chain has TRBV7-2 and TRBJ2-2; 14 bases are a match to TRBD2. Germline V lookup: CDR1 SGHTA, CDR2 FQGNSA. The CDR3 has 16 amino acids. Trimming at V came to 5 bases and at J to 6 bases, leaving 5 bases not matched to a gene. The CDR3 here is CASSPGLAGGAGELFF. CDR3 nucleotides: TGTGCCAGCAGCCCAGGACTAGCGGGGGGCGCCGGGGAGCTGTTTTTT.

The chain employs TRBV30 and TRBJ2-1; 13 bases line up with TRBD2. CDR3 length: 15 amino acids. V lost 8 bases and J lost 6; bases outside the gene matches: 10. Germline V gives CDR1 GTSNPN, CDR2 SVGIG (reference sequence). Here the CDR3 reads CARTSGRVGGNEQFF. CDR3 DNA sequence: TGTGCCAGAACTAGCGGGAGGGTTGGGGGCAATGAGCAGTTCTTC.

The gene calls are TRBV30 and TRBJ1-1; no firm D call. Trimming stripped 0 bases from V and 1 base from J, with 9 bases between. The CDR3 is made up of 14 amino acids. Germline V lookup: CDR1 GTSNPN, CDR2 SVGIG (reference sequence). CDR3 nucleotide sequence: TGTGCCTGGAGTGTACTTACCCCGAACACTGAAGCTTTCTTT. Translated, it gives CAWSVLTPNTEAFF.

Only a few counts were recorded for this clone. The V and J genes are TRBV18 and TRBJ2-5; D is perhaps TRBD2 (6 bases). The CDR3 consists of 15 residues. Trimming took off 4 bases at V and 1 base at J, with 13 bases between the two ends. Germline V gene sequence: CDR1 KGHSH, CDR2 LQKENI. In DNA form, the CDR3 reads TGTGCCAGCTCACGGGCCGGGGGAGCCCAAGAGACCCAGTACTTC. It encodes CASSRAGGAQETQYF.

This clone showed up just a few times. The CDR3 coding sequence is TGTGCCAGCAGTCCCCGGGACAGAACCTACGAGCAGTACTTC. Translating it yields CASSPRDRTYEQYF. The chain links TRBV27 to TRBJ2-5, with TRBD1 identical over 7 bases. The end of the DNA is better explained by TRBJ2-7, so the J call may be wrong. The CDR3 spans 14 residues. CDR1 is MNHEY, CDR2 SMNVEV, per germline (reference sequence).

The chain uses TRBV18 and TRBJ2-3; no reliable D call. The CDR3 covers 13 residues. Germline-derived CDR1 and CDR2 are KGHSH and LQKENI. The V end lost 4 bases, the J end lost 0 bases, and 5 bases lay between the germline ends. Written as DNA, the CDR3 is TGTGCCAGCTCACTTCCTAGCACAGATACGCAGTATTTT. This sequence encodes CASSLPSTDTQYF.

The V gene is TRBV7-9, the J gene TRBJ1-4; D may be TRBD1 (5 bases). Germline V gene data show CDR1 as SEHNR and CDR2 as FQNEAQ (reference sequence). There are 15 residues in the CDR3. Deletions cut 1 base from V and 2 bases from J, with 8 bases between. The CDR3 spells CASSLGSGTNEKLFF. CDR3 DNA sequence: TGTGCCAGCAGCTTAGGGTCAGGGACTAATGAAAAACTGTTTTTT. Full variable domain (remainder filled in from reference TRBV7-9 and TRBJ1-4): DTGVSQNPRHKITKRGQNVTFRCDPISEHNRLYWYRQTLGQGPEFLTYFQNEAQLEKSRLLSDRFSAERPKGSFSTLEIQRTEQGDSAMYLCASSLGSGTNEKLFFGSGTQLSVL.

The V and J genes are TRBV11-1 and TRBJ2-5; D is undetermined. Between the trimmed V and J ends, which lost 1 base and 4 bases, there was a span of 4 bases. Germline V gene data show CDR1 as SGHAT and CDR2 as FQDESV (reference sequence). The length of the CDR3 is 12 residues. In nucleotides, the CDR3 is TGTGCCAGCAGCTTAGTAGCAGAGACCCAGTACTTC. Translating it yields CASSLVAETQYF.